These T cell receptor beta chains were read from a single sample in a study of OX40 agonist ivuxolimab in advanced cancers. Sequenced by immunoSEQ multiplex PCR; TCRdb stores in-frame clones only, minus some. The profile shows 46,000 or so clones, more than 80% of them singletons. The sequenced sample was CD4+ or CD8+ T cells sorted from blood, obtained in a trial of the OX40 agonist ivuxolimab. The receptors were sampled from an adult with an advanced solid tumor such as melanoma, head and neck, liver or kidney cancer. Each CDR3 is given with its conserved first and last residue. Fields, in order: D gene, J gene, V gene, clone size, CDR3 protein, CDR3 DNA. The D gene is left open where the match is weak. Size tells how often a clone was seen (once, few, many) or the class of an expanded clone, and some rows leave it out.

d_gene: NA
j_gene: TRBJ1-2
v_gene: TRBV27
abundance: NA
CDR3aa: CASTPLGAGNYGYTF
CDR3nt: TGTGCCAGCACTCCCTTGGGTGCAGGGAACTATGGCTACACCTTC

d_gene: NA
j_gene: TRBJ2-7
v_gene: TRBV5-6
abundance: once
CDR3aa: CASSLGSSYEQYF
CDR3nt: TGTGCCAGCAGCTTAGGCAGCTCCTACGAGCAGTACTTC

d_gene: NA
j_gene: TRBJ2-5
v_gene: TRBV14
abundance: NA
CDR3aa: CASSQESNQETQYF
CDR3nt: TGTGCCAGCAGCCAAGAGTCGAACCAAGAGACCCAGTACTTC

d_gene: NA
j_gene: TRBJ2-1
v_gene: TRBV9
abundance: NA
CDR3aa: CASSAEWYREYNEQFF
CDR3nt: TGTGCCAGCAGCGCCGAATGGTACAGAGAATACAATGAGCAGTTCTTC

d_gene: NA
j_gene: TRBJ2-1
v_gene: TRBV19
abundance: NA
CDR3aa: CASRDPSSYNEQFF
CDR3nt: TGTGCCAGTAGGGATCCGAGCTCCTACAATGAGCAGTTCTTC

d_gene: NA
j_gene: TRBJ2-3
v_gene: TRBV11-2
abundance: NA
CDR3aa: CASSLMGWGALTSTDTQYF
CDR3nt: TGTGCCAGCAGCTTAATGGGTTGGGGGGCTCTCACCAGCACAGATACGCAGTATTTT

d_gene: NA
j_gene: TRBJ2-1
v_gene: TRBV25-1
abundance: NA
CDR3aa: CAEAPKFEQFF
CDR3nt: TGTGCCGAAGCACCCAAATTTGAGCAGTTCTTC

d_gene: NA
j_gene: TRBJ2-5
v_gene: TRBV27
abundance: NA
CDR3aa: CASSGLEVGGETQYF
CDR3nt: TGTGCCAGCTCCGGCTTGGAAGTCGGGGGAGAGACCCAGTACTTC

d_gene: TRBD2
j_gene: TRBJ2-1
v_gene: TRBV4-1
abundance: NA
CDR3aa: CASSQAAGGTIGEQFF
CDR3nt: TGCGCCAGCAGCCAAGCGGCGGGGGGGACAATCGGGGAGCAGTTCTTC

d_gene: NA
j_gene: TRBJ2-5
v_gene: TRBV2
abundance: NA
CDR3aa: CASSRDGQETQYF
CDR3nt: TGTGCCAGCAGCCGAGACGGACAAGAGACCCAGTACTTC